This T cell receptor beta chain was retrieved from a study of blood T cells in healthy people across ages. V was pared by 2 bases and J by 6 bases, with 6 bases of the junction left unmatched. CDR1 is SGHRS and CDR2 is YFSETQ in the germline V gene. CDR3 length equals 15 residues. A J-beta primer mix and a sample-barcoded 5' primer were used in a second PCR of about 7 to 12 cycles. MiXCR was run by TCRdb on the 5' RACE reads, yielding one entry per CDR3 protein. This repertoire shows around 870,000 distinct CDR3 sequences, around 28% found once; its top ten account for 17%. As for this clonotype: This could be a read error, since a much larger clone is one nucleotide away.

Sequencing was done on a sample of blood. The V gene is TRBV5-1, the J gene TRBJ1-2; TRBD1 matches at 11 bases. This clonotype originated in an elderly woman in good health. In DNA form, the CDR3 reads TGCGCCAGCAGCTTCTCCGGGGACAGGGGGGATGGCTACACCTTC. Its protein is CASSFSGDRGDGYTF.